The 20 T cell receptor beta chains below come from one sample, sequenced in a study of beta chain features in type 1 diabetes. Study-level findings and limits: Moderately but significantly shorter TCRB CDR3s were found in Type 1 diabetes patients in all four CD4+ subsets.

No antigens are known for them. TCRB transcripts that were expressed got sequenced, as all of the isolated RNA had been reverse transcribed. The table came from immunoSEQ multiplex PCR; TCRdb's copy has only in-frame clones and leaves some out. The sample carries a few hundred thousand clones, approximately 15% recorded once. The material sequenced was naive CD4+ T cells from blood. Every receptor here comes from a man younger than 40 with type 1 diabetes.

CDR3 residues: CASTIGTGENIQYF. The CDR3 coding sequence is TGTGCCAGCACCATCGGGACAGGGGAAAACATTCAGTACTTC. The rearrangement links TRBV6-6 to TRBJ2-4; TRBD1 agrees at 10 bases. Germline V gene data show CDR1 as MNHNY and CDR2 as SVGAGI (reference sequence). The junction had 5 bases not matched to a gene; V was cut back by 7 bases and J by 5 bases. This CDR3 is built from 14 residues.

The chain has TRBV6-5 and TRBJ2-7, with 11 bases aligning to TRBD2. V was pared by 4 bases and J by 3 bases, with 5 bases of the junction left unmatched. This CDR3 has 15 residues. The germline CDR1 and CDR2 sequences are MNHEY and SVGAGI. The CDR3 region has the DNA TGTGCCAGCAGTTTGGGACTAGCGGTATTCTACGAGCAGTACTTC. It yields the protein CASSLGLAVFYEQYF.

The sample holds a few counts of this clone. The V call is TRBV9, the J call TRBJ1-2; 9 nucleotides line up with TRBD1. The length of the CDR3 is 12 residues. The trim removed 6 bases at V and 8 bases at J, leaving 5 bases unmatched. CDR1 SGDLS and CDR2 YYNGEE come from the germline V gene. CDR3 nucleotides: TGTGCCAGCACCCGGGACAGGGACGGCTACACCTTC. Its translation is CASTRDRDGYTF.

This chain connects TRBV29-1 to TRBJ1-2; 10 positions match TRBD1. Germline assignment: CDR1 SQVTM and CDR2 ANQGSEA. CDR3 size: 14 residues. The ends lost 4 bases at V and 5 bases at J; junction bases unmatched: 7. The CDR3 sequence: CSVGADRGPYGYTF. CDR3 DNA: TGCAGCGTTGGCGCCGACAGGGGGCCTTATGGCTACACCTTC. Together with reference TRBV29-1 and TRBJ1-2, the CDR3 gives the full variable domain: SAVISQKPSRDICQRGTSLTIQCQVDSQVTMMFWYRQQPGQSLTLIATANQGSEATYESGFVIDKFPISRPNLTFSTLTVSNMSPEDSSIYLCSVGADRGPYGYTFGSGTRLTVV.

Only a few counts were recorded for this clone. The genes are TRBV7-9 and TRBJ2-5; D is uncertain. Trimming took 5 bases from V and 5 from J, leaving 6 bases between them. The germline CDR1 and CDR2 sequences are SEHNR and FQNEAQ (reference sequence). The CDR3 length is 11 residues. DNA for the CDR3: TGTGCCAGCAGCCCGCGGGAGACCCAGTACTTC. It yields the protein CASSPRETQYF.

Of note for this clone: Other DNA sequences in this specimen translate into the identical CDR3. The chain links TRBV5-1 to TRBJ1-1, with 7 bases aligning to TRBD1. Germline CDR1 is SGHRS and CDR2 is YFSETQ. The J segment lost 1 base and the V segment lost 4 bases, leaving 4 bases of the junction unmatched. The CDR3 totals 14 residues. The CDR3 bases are TGCGCCAGCAGCGCCGGACAGGCGAACACTGAAGCTTTCTTT. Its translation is CASSAGQANTEAFF. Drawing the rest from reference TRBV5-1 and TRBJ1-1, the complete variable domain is KAGVTQTPRYLIKTRGQQVTLSCSPISGHRSVSWYQQTPGQGLQFLFEYFSETQRNKGNFPGRFSGRQFSNSRSEMNVSTLELGDSALYLCASSAGQANTEAFFGQGTRLTVV.

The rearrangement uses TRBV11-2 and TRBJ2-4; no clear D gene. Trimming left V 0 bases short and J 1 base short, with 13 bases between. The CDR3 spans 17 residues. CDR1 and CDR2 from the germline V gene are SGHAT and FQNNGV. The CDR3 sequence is CASSLERQVGAKNIQYF. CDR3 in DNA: TGTGCCAGCAGCTTAGAGCGCCAGGTTGGGGCCAAAAACATTCAGTACTTC.

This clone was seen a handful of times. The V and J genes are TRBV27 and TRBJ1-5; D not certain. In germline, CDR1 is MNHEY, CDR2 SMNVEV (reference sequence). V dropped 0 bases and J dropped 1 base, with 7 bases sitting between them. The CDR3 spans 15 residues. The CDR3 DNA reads TGTGCCAGCAGTTTATCGGCGGGAAGCAATCAGCCCCAGCATTTT. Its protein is CASSLSAGSNQPQHF.

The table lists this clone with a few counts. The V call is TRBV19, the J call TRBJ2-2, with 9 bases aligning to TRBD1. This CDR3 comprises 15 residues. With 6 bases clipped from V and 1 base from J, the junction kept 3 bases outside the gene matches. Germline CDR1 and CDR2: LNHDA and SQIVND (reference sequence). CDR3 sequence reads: CASRRDRENTGELFF. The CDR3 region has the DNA TGTGCCAGTAGGAGGGACAGGGAGAACACCGGGGAGCTGTTTTTT.

This chain's CDR3 is CASSLDGSSNQPQHF. The CDR3 DNA sequence: TGCGCCAGCAGTCTTGACGGGTCTAGCAATCAGCCCCAGCATTTT. The rearrangement joins TRBV5-1 to TRBJ1-5; D unclear. CDR3 size: 15 residues. With 5 bases removed from V and 0 bases from J, the gap between germline ends came to 12 bases. The germline CDR1 and CDR2 sequences are SGHRS and YFSETQ. The whole variable domain, filled in from reference TRBV5-1 and TRBJ1-5, reads KAGVTQTPRYLIKTRGQQVTLSCSPISGHRSVSWYQQTPGQGLQFLFEYFSETQRNKGNFPGRFSGRQFSNSRSEMNVSTLELGDSALYLCASSLDGSSNQPQHFGDGTRLSIL.

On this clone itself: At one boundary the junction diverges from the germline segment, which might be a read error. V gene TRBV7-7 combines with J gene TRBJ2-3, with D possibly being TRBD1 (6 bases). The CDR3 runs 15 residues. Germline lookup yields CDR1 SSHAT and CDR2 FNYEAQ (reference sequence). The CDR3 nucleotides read TGTGCTAGCAGCCTGGGGGCTTCTAGCACAGATACGCAGTATTTT. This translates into CASSLGASSTDTQYF.

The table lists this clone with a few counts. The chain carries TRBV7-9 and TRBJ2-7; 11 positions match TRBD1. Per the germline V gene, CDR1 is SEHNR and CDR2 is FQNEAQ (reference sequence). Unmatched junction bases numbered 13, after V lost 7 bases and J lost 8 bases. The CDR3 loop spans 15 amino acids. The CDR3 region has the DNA TGTGCCAGCACGCCCGGGGACAGGGGGATGGGTAAGCAGTACTTC. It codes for CASTPGDRGMGKQYF.

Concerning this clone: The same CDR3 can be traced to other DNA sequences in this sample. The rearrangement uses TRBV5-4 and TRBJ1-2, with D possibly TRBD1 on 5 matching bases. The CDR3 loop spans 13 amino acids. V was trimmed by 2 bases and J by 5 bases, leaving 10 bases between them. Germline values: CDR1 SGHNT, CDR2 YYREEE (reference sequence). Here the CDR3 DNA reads TGTGCCAGCAGCTTCGGCAGGGATTATGGCTACACCTTC. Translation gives CASSFGRDYGYTF.

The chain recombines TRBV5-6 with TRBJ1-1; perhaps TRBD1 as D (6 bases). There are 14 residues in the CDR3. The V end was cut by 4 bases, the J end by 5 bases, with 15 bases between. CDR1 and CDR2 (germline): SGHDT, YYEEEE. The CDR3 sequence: CASSRQGSRTEAFF. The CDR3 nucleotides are TGTGCCAGCAGCAGGCAGGGGTCAAGGACTGAAGCTTTCTTT. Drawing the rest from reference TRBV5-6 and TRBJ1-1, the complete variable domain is DAGVTQSPTHLIKTRGQQVTLRCSPKSGHDTVSWYQQALGQGPQFIFQYYEEEERQRGNFPDRFSGHQFPNYSSELNVNALLLGDSALYLCASSRQGSRTEAFFGQGTRLTVV.

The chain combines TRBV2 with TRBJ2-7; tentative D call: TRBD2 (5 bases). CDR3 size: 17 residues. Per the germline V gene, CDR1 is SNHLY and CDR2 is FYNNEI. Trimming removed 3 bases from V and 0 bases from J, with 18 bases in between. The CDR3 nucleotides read TGTGCCAGCAGTGATAATGGGTATTTGGGGAGCTCCTACGAGCAGTACTTC. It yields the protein CASSDNGYLGSSYEQYF.

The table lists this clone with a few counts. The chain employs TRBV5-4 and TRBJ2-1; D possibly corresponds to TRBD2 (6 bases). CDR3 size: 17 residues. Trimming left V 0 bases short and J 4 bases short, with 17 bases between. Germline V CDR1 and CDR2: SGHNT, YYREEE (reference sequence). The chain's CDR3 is CASSLGSPERAYNEQFF. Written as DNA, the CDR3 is TGTGCCAGCAGCTTGGGGAGCCCGGAGCGGGCTTACAATGAGCAGTTCTTC.

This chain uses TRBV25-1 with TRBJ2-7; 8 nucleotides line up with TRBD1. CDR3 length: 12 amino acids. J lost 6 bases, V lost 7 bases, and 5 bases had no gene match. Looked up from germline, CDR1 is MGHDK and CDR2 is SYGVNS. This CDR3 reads CASIRTGCEQYF. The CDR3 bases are TGTGCCAGCATCCGGACAGGGTGCGAGCAGTACTTC.

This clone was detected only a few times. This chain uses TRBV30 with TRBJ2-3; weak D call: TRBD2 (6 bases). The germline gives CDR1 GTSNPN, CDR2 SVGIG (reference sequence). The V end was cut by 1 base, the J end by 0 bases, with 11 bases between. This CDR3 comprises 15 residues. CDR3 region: CAWSGSRGSTDTQYF. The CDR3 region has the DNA TGTGCCTGGAGTGGTTCACGGGGGAGCACAGATACGCAGTATTTT.

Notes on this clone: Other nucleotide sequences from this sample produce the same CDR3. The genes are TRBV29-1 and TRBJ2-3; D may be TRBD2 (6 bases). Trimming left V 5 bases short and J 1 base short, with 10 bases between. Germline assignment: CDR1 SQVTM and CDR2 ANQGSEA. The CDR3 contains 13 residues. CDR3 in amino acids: CSVRRGGTDTQYF. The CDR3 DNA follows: TGCAGCGTTCGGAGGGGCGGCACAGATACGCAGTATTTT.

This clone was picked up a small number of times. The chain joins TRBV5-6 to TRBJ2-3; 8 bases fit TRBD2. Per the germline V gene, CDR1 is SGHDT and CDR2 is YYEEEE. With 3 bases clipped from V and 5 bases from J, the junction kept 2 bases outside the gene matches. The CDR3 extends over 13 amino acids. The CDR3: CASSSTSEDTQYF. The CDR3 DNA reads TGTGCCAGCAGCTCGACTAGCGAAGATACGCAGTATTTT. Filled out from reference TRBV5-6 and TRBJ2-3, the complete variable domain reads DAGVTQSPTHLIKTRGQQVTLRCSPKSGHDTVSWYQQALGQGPQFIFQYYEEEERQRGNFPDRFSGHQFPNYSSELNVNALLLGDSALYLCASSSTSEDTQYFGPGTRLTVL.